The clone carrying this TCR beta chain was detected a few times. The antigen remains unidentified. The validation cohort, a group of under 150 subjects, included the donors and was separate from the roughly 670-subject first cohort. The data were produced by immunoSEQ multiplex PCR, yet TCRdb's version contains in-frame clones alone and is incomplete. The sample consists of more than 250,000 clones, about nine tenths of them appearing once. The CDR3 extends over 16 amino acids. Germline trimming cut 0 bases from V and 2 bases from J; bases unmatched to any gene: 5. Looked up from germline, CDR1 is SGHNT and CDR2 is YYREEE (reference sequence). The data belong to a study of cytomegalovirus exposure and HLA in healthy donors. General study results and limits: A subsequent analysis found that TCR clusters from the first cohort also tended to co-occur in the 90 to 150 validation repertoires, with 94% of cluster scores above 0. While the bulk of TCR sequences proved rare, some public TCRs turned up in many donors.

The sample taken for sequencing was PBMCs. This clonotype was sampled from a woman aged 18 to 35 in good health and CMV-seronegative. The rearrangement uses TRBV5-4 and TRBJ1-5; TRBD1 aligns across 7 bases. DNA of the CDR3: TGTGCCAGCAGCTTGGGACCCGGACAGGGCAATCAGCCCCAGCATTTT. It yields the protein CASSLGPGQGNQPQHF.